Shown below are 31 T cell receptor beta chains from a single sample sequenced in a study of T-cell reconstitution after alpha-beta-depleted transplantation in children. Unique molecular identifiers featured in how the TCRbeta library was prepared. TCRdb used MiXCR to reprocess the PCR reads, holding one entry per CDR3 protein. The table shows approximately 120,000 distinct CDR3 sequences, with 9.7% occurring only once. The sequences come from PBMCs, mostly from graft donor cells, collected 180 days after TCRalphabeta/CD19-depleted stem cell transplant. The receptor source for this set is a girl under three years old who had a stem cell transplant for combined immunodeficiency, so the T cells may come from the graft donor.

This clonotype has a count of ten or more. V gene TRBV10-3 combines with J gene TRBJ1-2, with TRBD1 matching over 7 bases. The CDR3 extends over 15 amino acids. Losses at the gene ends were 7 bases for V and 7 bases for J; bases not matched to a gene: 15. Per the germline V gene, CDR1 is ENHRY and CDR2 is SYGVKD. This CDR3 is CAINPLDRVEAGYTF. DNA of the CDR3: TGTGCCATCAATCCCCTCGACAGGGTCGAGGCTGGCTACACCTTC.

The V gene is TRBV6-1, the J gene TRBJ2-1, with 11 bases fitting TRBD2. The junction had 5 bases not matched to a gene; V was cut back by 5 bases and J by 2 bases. Germline V lookup: CDR1 MNHNS, CDR2 SASEGT. This CDR3 is 16 amino acids long. The CDR3 loop is CASSPTLAGAYNEQFF. CDR3 DNA sequence: TGTGCCAGCAGTCCAACACTAGCGGGGGCCTACAATGAGCAGTTCTTC.

J is TRBJ2-2 and V is TRBV5-1, with a weak D call TRBD1 (6 bases). Trimming took 1 base from V and 9 from J, leaving 16 bases between them. The CDR3 has 15 residues. In germline, CDR1 is SGHRS, CDR2 YFSETQ. The CDR3 spells CASSLSLGGTWELFF. DNA of the CDR3: TGCGCCAGCAGCTTGTCCCTTGGGGGCACTTGGGAGCTGTTTTTT.

The chain joins TRBV5-6 to TRBJ2-5; D gene unclear. Germline V CDR1 and CDR2: SGHDT, YYEEEE. Trimming stripped 0 bases from V and 4 bases from J, with 10 bases between. The CDR3 contains 14 residues. The CDR3, as DNA: TGTGCCAGCAGCTTGGGCCTTAGAGGAGAGACCCAGTACTTC. Its protein is CASSLGLRGETQYF.

A few counts support this clonotype. This chain uses TRBV7-2 with TRBJ2-1; 10 nucleotides match TRBD2. CDR1 is SGHTA and CDR2 is FQGNSA in the germline V gene. The CDR3 spans 15 residues. Trimming took 5 bases from V and 3 from J; bases not matched to a gene: 4. CDR3 sequence reads: CASSQLAGIYNEQFF. The CDR3 DNA follows: TGTGCCAGCAGCCAACTAGCGGGGATCTACAATGAGCAGTTCTTC.

This clonotype has at least ten counts. V usage is TRBV27 and J usage is TRBJ2-1; D is perhaps TRBD2 (6 bases). The CDR3 has 15 residues. V lost 5 bases and J 7 bases, leaving 18 bases between the germline ends. Germline V gene sequence: CDR1 MNHEY, CDR2 SMNVEV (reference sequence). The CDR3 bases are TGTGCCAGCAGTACACCGGGACTGACACGTAATGAGCAGTTCTTC. It codes for CASSTPGLTRNEQFF.

This chain connects TRBV3-1 to TRBJ2-7; TRBD1 or TRBD2 may be the D gene (6 bases each). The ends were cut back, 4 bases at V and 5 bases at J, with 21 bases in the middle. This CDR3 contains 16 residues. The germline CDR1 and CDR2 sequences are LGHDT and YNNKEL (reference sequence). The CDR3 reads CASSRTGGPNPHEQYF. CDR3 DNA: TGTGCCAGCAGCCGTACCGGGGGCCCGAACCCTCACGAGCAGTACTTC.

This clonotype was detected only a few times. The chain has TRBV10-3 and TRBJ2-1; no reliable D call. In germline, CDR1 is ENHRY, CDR2 SYGVKD. The V end was cut by 5 bases, the J end by 0 bases, with 8 bases between. This CDR3 is built from 14 residues. The DNA of the CDR3 is TGTGCCATCAGTAAAATAGGCTCCTACAATGAGCAGTTCTTC. Residues: CAISKIGSYNEQFF.

The V call is TRBV2, the J call TRBJ2-3; tentatively, D is TRBD2 (6 bases). CDR1 and CDR2 (germline): SNHLY, FYNNEI. Trimming removed 9 bases from V and 2 bases from J, with 15 bases in between. The CDR3 contains 14 residues. The CDR3 bases are TGTGCCAGTTACGGGGACTCGAACACAGATACGCAGTATTTT. This codes for CASYGDSNTDTQYF.

This clonotype was recorded many times. The chain links TRBV27 to TRBJ2-3; 10 bases align to TRBD2. V lost 3 bases to trimming and J lost 2 bases; unmatched junction nucleotides: 8. The germline CDR1 and CDR2 sequences are MNHEY and SMNVEV (reference sequence). The CDR3 is 17 amino acids. In DNA, the CDR3 is TGTGCCAGCAGTTTGATCATAGCGGGAGGCTACACAGATACGCAGTATTTT. Translation gives CASSLIIAGGYTDTQYF.

In its sample, this clonotype was seen a few times. The CDR3 sequence is CAISPGQGVRETQYF. As DNA, the CDR3 is TGTGCCATCAGTCCGGGACAGGGGGTGCGAGAGACCCAGTACTTC. The chain combines TRBV10-3 with TRBJ2-5; 11 nucleotides agree with TRBD1. The CDR3 spans 15 residues. The junction had 6 bases not matched to a gene; V was cut back by 5 bases and J by 4 bases. Germline-derived CDR1 and CDR2 are ENHRY and SYGVKD.

This clonotype was recorded a few times. This rearrangement joins TRBV20-1 to TRBJ2-5; TRBD2 matches 10 bases. The junction had 3 bases not matched to a gene; V was cut back by 0 bases and J by 2 bases. CDR1 is DFQATT and CDR2 is SNEGSKA in the germline V gene (reference sequence). The CDR3 runs 15 residues. The CDR3 nucleotides read TGCAGTGCTAGAGACGGACTAGCGGCACAAGAGACCCAGTACTTC. Translation gives CSARDGLAAQETQYF.

This clonotype showed up just a few times. This chain joins TRBV5-6 and TRBJ2-6; TRBD2 is a possible D gene (5 bases). Germline V lookup: CDR1 SGHDT, CDR2 YYEEEE. Trimming took off 3 bases at V and 0 bases at J, with 13 bases between the two ends. The CDR3 has 17 residues. CDR3 sequence: CASSWEKRNSGANVLTF. CDR3 coding DNA: TGTGCCAGCAGCTGGGAGAAGAGAAACTCTGGGGCCAACGTCCTGACTTTC.

Only a few counts were recorded for this clonotype. CDR3 in amino acids: CASSSYTGLASGELFF. The CDR3 DNA reads as TGTGCCAGCAGCTCCTACACGGGACTAGCGTCCGGGGAGCTGTTTTTT. J is TRBJ2-2 and V is TRBV7-2; 10 bases map to TRBD2. Germline CDR1 SGHTA, CDR2 FQGNSA. The junction had 8 bases not matched to a gene; V was cut back by 4 bases and J by 6 bases. The CDR3 totals 16 residues.

J is TRBJ1-1 and V is TRBV18, with D uncertain. The CDR3 has 14 residues. Germline CDR1 reads KGHSH; CDR2 reads LQKENI. The germline V and J ends were trimmed by 3 bases and 0 bases, with 8 bases remaining between them. For the CDR3, the DNA is TGTGCCAGCTCACCTGAACGGGTGAACACTGAAGCTTTCTTT. Translating gives CASSPERVNTEAFF.

This clonotype has more than one count but fewer than ten. This chain links TRBV18 with TRBJ2-4, with a possible D match to TRBD1 (5 bases). V was trimmed by 5 bases and J by 0 bases, leaving 14 bases between them. The germline gives CDR1 KGHSH, CDR2 LQKENI. This CDR3 region has 16 residues. The CDR3 region is CASSLEDTQAKNIQYF. CDR3 in DNA: TGTGCCAGCTCATTAGAGGACACCCAAGCCAAAAACATTCAGTACTTC.

This clonotype was detected ten times or more. The V and J genes are TRBV20-1 and TRBJ2-3; TRBD1 or TRBD2 may be the D gene (5 bases each). The CDR3 consists of 14 residues. CDR1 is DFQATT and CDR2 is SNEGSKA in the germline V gene (reference sequence). V lost 1 base, J lost 2 bases, and 10 bases lay in between. The CDR3 DNA sequence: TGCAGTGCTAGAGTCCGGGGCCTCACAGATACGCAGTATTTT. It translates to CSARVRGLTDTQYF.

The chain combines TRBV9 with TRBJ2-7, with TRBD2 matching 12 bases. This CDR3 spans 15 amino acids. With 4 bases clipped from V and 3 bases from J, the junction kept 5 bases outside the gene matches. In germline, CDR1 is SGDLS, CDR2 YYNGEE. This CDR3 is CASSQGLAGNYEQYF. The CDR3 region has the DNA TGTGCCAGCAGCCAAGGACTAGCGGGAAACTACGAGCAGTACTTC.

V is TRBV5-1 and J is TRBJ2-1; 10 bases agree with TRBD1. The J segment lost 9 bases and the V segment lost 1 base, leaving 13 bases of the junction unmatched. CDR1 SGHRS and CDR2 YFSETQ come from the germline V gene. This CDR3 contains 17 residues. CDR3 sequence reads: CASSLNGGTGALPEQFF. The CDR3 nucleotides read TGCGCCAGCAGCTTGAATGGCGGGACAGGGGCGCTCCCTGAGCAGTTCTTC.

The chain is built from TRBV2 and TRBJ2-7, with 7 bases that match TRBD1. Germline V lookup: CDR1 SNHLY, CDR2 FYNNEI. CDR3 size: 15 residues. V shed 3 bases, J shed 0 bases, and the junction held 5 bases outside the gene matches. The CDR3 nucleotides are TGTGCCAGCAGTGAGAGGAGACAGGGCTCCTACGAGCAGTACTTC. It encodes CASSERRQGSYEQYF.

The chain uses TRBV7-2 and TRBJ2-2; D is undetermined. The V gene's germline CDR1 is SGHTA and CDR2 FQGNSA. This CDR3 is built from 13 residues. Trimming pared 2 bases from V and 6 bases from J, leaving 7 bases between. The CDR3 reads CASSLNGAGELFF. The DNA of the CDR3 is TGTGCCAGCAGCTTAAATGGGGCCGGGGAGCTGTTTTTT.

This clonotype was counted a few times. CDR3: CASSFTRQEGQYF. In nucleotides, the CDR3 is TGCGCCAGCAGCTTTACCCGACAGGAGGGGCAGTACTTC. This chain connects TRBV5-1 to TRBJ2-7, with D possibly being TRBD1 or TRBD2 (6 bases each). The CDR3 totals 13 residues. The V end was cut by 2 bases, the J end by 9 bases, with 15 bases between. The germline V gene encodes CDR1 SGHRS and CDR2 YFSETQ.

This clonotype appeared many times. V usage is TRBV20-1 and J usage is TRBJ1-5; D possibly corresponds to TRBD1 (5 bases). CDR3 length: 16 amino acids. The ends were cut back, 1 base at V and 0 bases at J, with 13 bases in the middle. Germline loops: CDR1 DFQATT, CDR2 SNEGSKA (reference sequence). The CDR3, as DNA: TGCAGTGCTAGAGCCCCCTTAGGGGATAGCAATCAGCCCCAGCATTTT. Its translation: CSARAPLGDSNQPQHF.

This clonotype was observed many times. The CDR3 is CASSLEGGTGELFF. The CDR3 DNA sequence: TGTGCCAGCAGCTTAGAAGGTGGAACCGGGGAGCTGTTTTTT. The chain uses TRBV7-2 and TRBJ2-2; D gene uncertain. Trimming removed 1 base at V and 5 bases at J, with 8 bases between. Per germline, CDR1 SGHTA and CDR2 FQGNSA. The CDR3 covers 14 residues.

This chain joins TRBV27 and TRBJ2-3; maybe TRBD2 (6 bases). With 3 bases removed from V and 5 bases from J, the gap between germline ends came to 15 bases. Germline values: CDR1 MNHEY, CDR2 SMNVEV (reference sequence). The CDR3 has 15 amino acids. This chain's CDR3 is CASSFSGQTLDTQYF. The CDR3 bases are TGTGCCAGCAGTTTTAGCGGACAAACATTAGATACGCAGTATTTT.

V gene TRBV10-3 combines with J gene TRBJ2-5, with D unclear. Germline CDR1 reads ENHRY; CDR2 reads SYGVKD. V was cut by 6 bases and J by 1 base, with 9 bases left in between. This CDR3 comprises 13 residues. The CDR3 sequence: CAISPELQETQYF. CDR3 nucleotide sequence: TGTGCCATCAGCCCCGAGCTCCAAGAGACCCAGTACTTC.

This clonotype was seen a handful of times. The V gene is TRBV6-2 or TRBV6-3, the J gene TRBJ1-1, with 7 bases lining up with TRBD1. Germline V CDR1 and CDR2: MNHEY, SVGEGT. This CDR3 is 14 amino acids long. Trimming cost V 6 bases and J 1 base; bases outside gene matches: 5. This CDR3 is CASRPGQSNTEAFF. CDR3 in DNA: TGTGCCAGCAGACCGGGACAGTCGAACACTGAAGCTTTCTTT.

The sample holds a few counts of this clonotype. The chain combines TRBV7-9 with TRBJ1-2; no clear D. The germline CDR1 and CDR2 sequences are SEHNR and FQNEAQ (reference sequence). V was clipped by 5 bases and J by 6 bases, with 22 bases between them. This CDR3 has 16 residues. CDR3 protein: CASSRIFWFRPHGYTF. The CDR3 DNA reads as TGTGCCAGCAGCCGAATCTTTTGGTTCAGGCCCCATGGCTACACCTTC. Variable domain in full (rest from reference TRBV7-9 and TRBJ1-2): DTGVSQNPRHKITKRGQNVTFRCDPISEHNRLYWYRQTLGQGPEFLTYFQNEAQLEKSRLLSDRFSAERPKGSFSTLEIQRTEQGDSAMYLCASSRIFWFRPHGYTFGSGTRLTVV.

This chain joins TRBV20-1 and TRBJ1-2; maybe TRBD1 (6 bases). V gave up 6 bases and J gave up 6 bases, with 23 bases separating them. CDR3 size: 15 residues. Germline V gene lookup returns CDR1 DFQATT and CDR2 SNEGSKA (reference sequence). DNA of the CDR3: TGCAGTGCATGGGGCCCGGACAGATCTATAGATGGCTACACCTTC. Amino acid sequence: CSAWGPDRSIDGYTF.

This clonotype was found a few times. The J gene is TRBJ1-4, the V gene TRBV27; TRBD1 matches at 8 bases. The germline CDR1 and CDR2 sequences are MNHEY and SMNVEV (reference sequence). This CDR3 has 15 residues. V was clipped by 4 bases and J by 8 bases; unmatched bases: 9. The CDR3 region is CASSSYRGTKEKLFF. Written as DNA, the CDR3 is TGTGCCAGCAGTTCATACAGGGGGACGAAGGAAAAACTGTTTTTT.

There are many counts of this clonotype. The chain has TRBV7-2 and TRBJ2-3; no definite D call. Trimming cost V 2 bases and J 6 bases, with 3 bases left between them. The CDR3 consists of 11 residues. Germline values: CDR1 SGHTA, CDR2 FQGNSA. The CDR3 spells CASSLKDTQYF. The CDR3 DNA reads TGTGCCAGCAGCTTAAAGGATACGCAGTATTTT.